This TCR beta chain was found in a study of Graves' ophthalmopathy and Graves' hyperthyroidism. At the level of the study: Before any treatment, peripheral blood was taken at the initial diagnosis. The study's findings and limits: For predicting ophthalmopathy progression, the model had about 71% sensitivity and roughly 72% specificity.

Scientists amplified the TCR beta CDR3 regions from RNA transcripts. The authors performed first-round RT-PCR with HTBI primers and then a second-round multiplex PCR. Each CDR3 protein is one row after TCRdb ran MiXCR on the multiplex PCR reads. The sample lists roughly 500,000 distinct CDR3 sequences; around an eighth were seen once. This clonotype was observed a handful of times. What it recognizes is unknown. CAS ≥3, NOSPECS ≥4, moderate-to-severe activity and duration under 3 months marked donors with ophthalmopathy. Clinical symptoms and serum thyroxine were used for diagnosis; TRAb, thyroid ultrasound and orbital computed tomography were also relied on. The germline V gene encodes CDR1 LNHDA and CDR2 SQIVND (reference sequence). Trimming took 3 bases from V and 4 from J, leaving 13 bases between them. This CDR3 comprises 14 residues.

Sequencing was performed on blood. The chain links TRBV19 to TRBJ2-7, with D perhaps matching TRBD1 or TRBD2 (5 bases each). This receptor was obtained from a woman aged 30 to 39 with Graves' ophthalmopathy. The DNA of the CDR3 is TGTGCCAGTAGTATCCAGGGAGCCGGGTACGAGCAGTACTTC. It is translated as CASSIQGAGYEQYF.